The TCR beta chain described here comes from a study of a mutant IDH1 vaccine in newly diagnosed glioma (dated by TCRdb to about 2021). Notes on the research overall: Of the 25 to 35 patients who were treated, about 62% were male and roughly 38% were female, and the mean age was about 40 years. Before enrollment, patients had received standard therapy of radiotherapy alone, temozolomide alone, or radiochemotherapy with temozolomide; most received the combination. Peripheral blood was drawn at six visits: V03 (baseline), V05, V07, V10, V12 and V13. For exploratory analyses, longitudinal TCRB deep sequencing was carried out in some 25 treated patients wherever samples were available.

The time point label corresponds to: baseline, week 1 (first vaccination visit). The treatment or condition tag for this specimen amounts to: pre-vaccination baseline after standard-of-care therapy. Newly diagnosed WHO grade 3 or 4 IDH1-mutant astrocytomas showing loss of nuclear ATRX were present in the donors. The samples were drawn from NOA16, a multicentre, single-arm, open-label phase I trial in Germany that tested a mutant IDH1 peptide vaccine in humans for the first time. Visit V03 blood draws served as the baseline sample for immunogenicity testing. The DNeasy Blood and Tissue Kit was used to extract genomic DNA from EDTA blood for TCRB sequencing. Overall results and qualifications from the work: Immune responses induced by the vaccine were seen in approximately 93% of patients across multiple MHC alleles. No apparent relationship was observed between pseudoprogression and alterations in the top peripheral T cell clonotypes detected by TCRB sequencing. It was noted by the authors that analyses of patient blood samples could not be reproduced owing to sample limitations. PBMC samples for TCRB deep sequencing were selected based on availability.

This clone was detected once. Its specific antigen is unknown. The input lacks base qualities; no much larger clone sits a single base away. CDR1 and CDR2 are drawn from the germline V gene: SGHVS, FQNEAQ. The CDR3, from cysteine to phenylalanine, totals 15 residues. The entry retains the CDR3 DNA only, 45 bases that are in frame from base 1. The junction shows trimming of 1 base on V and 6 bases on J, and the gene matches do not reach 7 bases of it. The library was produced with the immunoSEQ multiplex PCR assay. Following the manufacturer's protocol, the hsTCRB Kit was used to amplify rearranged TCR beta chain sequences. TCRB libraries were sequenced on an Illumina MiSeq. The study's own analysis went as follows. The proprietary platform of the kit vendor was used for demultiplexing, trimming and gene mapping. In TCRdb, the immuneACCESS table is reduced to in-frame sequences with V and J assigned. These tables do not hold every clone; where another copy was compared, an unresolved V gene accounts for under half, and the others remain unexplained. V, J and clone size derive from that table, while D and trimming were established from the DNA sequence. In all, the sample holds around 82,000 clones, and about 80% of those were seen once. Together, the top ten hold about 5.3% of the sample.

Recombination joined TRBV7-8 with TRBJ2-7; TRBD2 matches 9 bases in the middle. The sequence derives from a man aged 35 to 55 with glioma. Some clones in this sample may be carry-over from other donors' samples. The source was PBMCs, collected from a glioma patient treated with radiotherapy, temozolomide or both. The CDR3 region reads CASSLGSGGGVEQYF. The base sequence is TGTGCCAGCAGCTTAGGATCCGGCGGGGGGGTCGAGCAGTACTTC.